This T cell receptor beta chain was documented in a study of relationships among human T cell subsets. Pooled CD4+ and CD8+ T cells were bead-selected with anti-CD45RA to get naive and transitional cells. T cell subsets were isolated with antibody-coated magnetic beads. Semiquantitative ARM-PCR amplified T cell receptor alpha and beta CDR3 regions from mRNA. ARM-PCR used tagged nested gene-specific primers, then communal superprimers for exponential amplification. Exonuclease cleared nested primers, then first-round products were reamplified. TCRdb re-called the multiplex PCR reads through MiXCR, storing one row per CDR3 protein. The sample has roughly 7,400 distinct CDR3 sequences, 55% to 75% seen once; the top ten hold under 60%. Study-wide findings and caveats: The seven subsets showed no significant differences in gene usage or CDR3 length. Regulatory and Th2 subsets had few clones over 100 reads, unlike CD8+ cytotoxic cells.

This CDR3 is built from 15 residues. Germline CDR1 reads SGHAT; CDR2 reads FQNNGV. Trimming cost V 3 bases and J 6 bases; bases outside gene matches: 10. As to this clonotype: Its antigen is undetermined.

Sequenced material: naive and transitional (CD45RA+) T cells sorted from blood. This TCR derives from a man in his forties or fifties in good health. The V gene is TRBV11-2, the J gene TRBJ1-1; TRBD1 matches 7 bases. The CDR3 region is CASSFRQGWIPEAFF. The CDR3 DNA reads TGTGCCAGCAGCTTTCGACAGGGCTGGATCCCTGAAGCTTTCTTT.